The clone carrying this T cell receptor beta chain was seen more than once but under ten times. These data originate in a study of spatial heterogeneity in lung cancer. All TCR cDNA molecules were individually tagged with a unique molecular identifier. TCRdb re-derived calls from the 5' RACE reads in MiXCR, one entry per CDR3 protein. The data hold about 80,000 distinct CDR3 sequences, with 15% to 25% observed a single time. The time point here: sample taken at primary tumor resection. From tumor, nontumor lung or frozen PBMC, whole RNA was taken unsorted for sequencing. The CDR3 loop spans 13 amino acids. Germline CDR1 SGHTA, CDR2 FQGNSA. The junction had 1 base not matched to a gene; V was cut back by 5 bases and J by 0 bases.

This chain links TRBV7-2 with TRBJ2-7; TRBD1 aligns across 7 bases. Sequences were derived from PBMCs, sampled at surgery. This TCR came from a male donor with early-stage non-small cell lung cancer. The CDR3 region is CASSRDSSYEQYF. CDR3 DNA sequence: TGTGCCAGCAGCAGGGACAGCTCCTACGAGCAGTACTTC.